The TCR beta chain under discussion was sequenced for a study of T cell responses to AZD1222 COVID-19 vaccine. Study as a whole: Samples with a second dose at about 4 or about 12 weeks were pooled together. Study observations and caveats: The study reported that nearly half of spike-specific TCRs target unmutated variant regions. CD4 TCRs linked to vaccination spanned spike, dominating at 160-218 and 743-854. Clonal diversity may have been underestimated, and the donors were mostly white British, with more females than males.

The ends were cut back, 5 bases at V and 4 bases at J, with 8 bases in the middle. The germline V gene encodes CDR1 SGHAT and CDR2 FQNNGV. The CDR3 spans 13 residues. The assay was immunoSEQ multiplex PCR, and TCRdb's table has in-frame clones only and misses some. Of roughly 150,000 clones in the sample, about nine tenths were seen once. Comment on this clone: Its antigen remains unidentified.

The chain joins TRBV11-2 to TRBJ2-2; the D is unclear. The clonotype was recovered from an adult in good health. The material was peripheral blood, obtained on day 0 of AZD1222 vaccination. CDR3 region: CASSPFSTGELFF. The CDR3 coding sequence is TGTGCCAGCAGCCCCTTTTCCACCGGGGAGCTGTTTTTT.